This entry lists 14 T cell receptor beta chains sequenced from one sample in a study of T-cell reconstitution after alpha-beta-depleted transplantation in children. Unique molecular identifiers were incorporated when the TCRbeta library was constructed. TCRdb ran MiXCR on the PCR reads and lists one entry per CDR3 protein. Of around 380,000 distinct CDR3 sequences listed, 9.5% to 13% are singletons. The specimen was PBMCs from the stem cell graft donor, collected from the stem cell graft. The source of these receptors is a human donor who donated a stem cell graft to a child with acute myeloid leukemia.

This clonotype was counted ten times or more. The CDR3: CSARGLGRRPLLETQYF. The DNA for the CDR3 is TGCAGTGCTAGGGGTCTCGGGAGGAGACCACTCTTAGAGACCCAGTACTTC. The gene calls are TRBV20-1 and TRBJ2-5; 7 positions agree with TRBD2. The CDR3 totals 17 residues. Germline CDR1 and CDR2: DFQATT and SNEGSKA (reference sequence). V shed 3 bases, J shed 4 bases, and the junction held 17 bases outside the gene matches.

This clonotype was observed a few times. J is TRBJ1-2 and V is TRBV7-6, with 7 nucleotides matching TRBD1. The CDR3 runs 19 residues. V was pared by 0 bases and J by 4 bases, with 17 bases of the junction left unmatched. The germline V gene encodes CDR1 SGHVS and CDR2 FNYEAQ. As DNA, the CDR3 is TGTGCCAGCAGCTTAGCTCCCGGACAGGCATCAACTAGGATCTATGGCTACACCTTC. Its protein product is CASSLAPGQASTRIYGYTF.

This chain joins TRBV20-1 and TRBJ2-3; possibly TRBD1 for D (5 bases). The CDR3 sequence is 12 residues long. Germline V lookup: CDR1 DFQATT, CDR2 SNEGSKA (reference sequence). V lost 3 bases, J lost 5 bases, and 9 bases lay in between. CDR3 region: CSARLTEDTQYF. CDR3 in DNA: TGCAGTGCTAGGTTGACAGAAGATACGCAGTATTTT.

This clonotype was detected a few times. This chain joins TRBV6-5 and TRBJ2-7, with D hard to call. Trimming took off 3 bases at V and 4 bases at J, with 16 bases between the two ends. CDR3 length: 15 amino acids. The V gene's germline CDR1 is MNHEY and CDR2 SVGAGI. The CDR3 sequence is CASSYLSPDIYEQYF. DNA for the CDR3: TGTGCCAGCAGTTATCTCTCCCCCGATATATACGAGCAGTACTTC.

This chain connects TRBV7-8 to TRBJ2-5; D is perhaps TRBD2 (7 bases). CDR1 SGHVS and CDR2 FQNEAQ come from the germline V gene. The CDR3 is made up of 19 amino acids. Trimming stripped 1 base from V and 4 bases from J, with 25 bases between. CDR3 bases: TGTGCCAGCAGCTTAGGTTTACTTGGGGGGGCTCGGGGAGTAGAGACCCAGTACTTC. This codes for CASSLGLLGGARGVETQYF. The whole variable domain, remainder taken from reference TRBV7-8 and TRBJ2-5, is GAGVSQSPRYKVAKRGQDVALRCDPISGHVSLFWYQQALGQGPEFLTYFQNEAQLDKSGLPSDRFFAERPEGSVSTLKIQRTQQEDSAVYLCASSLGLLGGARGVETQYFGPGTRLLVL.

The CDR3 loop reads CASSVIPGTDTQYF. The CDR3 nucleotides read TGCGCCAGCAGCGTTATTCCAGGCACAGATACGCAGTATTTT. This rearrangement joins TRBV5-1 to TRBJ2-3; D not resolved. The CDR3 runs 14 residues. Germline-derived CDR1 and CDR2 are SGHRS and YFSETQ. V was clipped by 4 bases and J by 1 base, with 10 bases between them.

The chain uses TRBV5-1 and TRBJ2-1; 10 nucleotides agree with TRBD2. CDR1 and CDR2 (germline): SGHRS, YFSETQ. J gave up 4 bases and V 3 bases, and 7 bases lay outside the gene matches. There are 16 residues in the CDR3. The CDR3 reads CASSWPPSGSYNEQFF. CDR3 sequence (DNA): TGCGCCAGCAGCTGGCCACCTAGCGGGAGTTACAATGAGCAGTTCTTC.

The chain is built from TRBV19 and TRBJ2-5; no reliable D call. The CDR3 consists of 14 residues. Trimming removed 1 base from V and 3 bases from J, with 9 bases in between. The germline CDR1 and CDR2 sequences are LNHDA and SQIVND (reference sequence). CDR3: CASSIGAAKETQYF. The CDR3 DNA follows: TGTGCCAGTAGTATAGGGGCAGCGAAAGAGACCCAGTACTTC.

The table lists this clonotype with a few counts. This chain uses TRBV5-1 with TRBJ2-7; 10 bases fit TRBD2. The germline V gene encodes CDR1 SGHRS and CDR2 YFSETQ. J lost 3 bases, V lost 3 bases, and 9 bases had no gene match. CDR3 length equals 16 residues. The CDR3 loop is CASSWGLAGVFYEQYF. CDR3 nucleotides: TGCGCCAGCAGCTGGGGGCTAGCGGGAGTGTTCTACGAGCAGTACTTC.

This sequence joins TRBV24-1 and TRBJ2-2; D unresolved. V was pared by 2 bases and J by 7 bases, with 7 bases between. CDR1 KGHDR and CDR2 SFDVKD come from the germline V gene. This CDR3 region has 13 residues. The CDR3 region has the DNA TGTGCCACCAGTGATTCAGTGGGCGGGGAGCTGTTTTTT. Translation: CATSDSVGGELFF.

This clonotype has only a few counts. V usage is TRBV11-2 and J usage is TRBJ1-1; D is possibly TRBD1 (5 bases). Trimming removed 5 bases at V and 3 bases at J, with 16 bases between. The CDR3 length is 15 residues. Germline V gene data show CDR1 as SGHAT and CDR2 as FQNNGV. The CDR3 DNA follows: TGTGCCAGCAGCCCACGGACAATCGGGGACACTGAAGCTTTCTTT. Its protein product is CASSPRTIGDTEAFF.

This clonotype was observed at least ten times. This sequence joins TRBV20-1 and TRBJ2-1, with TRBD2 matching 7 bases. V was pared by 0 bases and J by 6 bases, with 5 bases of the junction left unmatched. The CDR3 has 14 residues. Germline-derived CDR1 and CDR2 are DFQATT and SNEGSKA (reference sequence). The CDR3 reads CSARDPGTINEQFF. CDR3 in DNA: TGCAGTGCTAGAGATCCCGGGACTATCAATGAGCAGTTCTTC.

This clonotype was observed a handful of times. The V and J genes are TRBV4-2 and TRBJ1-5; 7 bases are shared with TRBD1. Germline V gives CDR1 LGHNA, CDR2 YNFKEQ. V dropped 3 bases and J dropped 2; count of bases not matched to a gene: 10. The CDR3 length is 17 residues. The CDR3, as DNA: TGTGCCAGCAGCCAGGAACAGGGGCAGGGGGGCAATCAGCCCCAGCATTTT. This sequence encodes CASSQEQGQGGNQPQHF.

In the case of this clonotype: One end of the junction does not line up with germline, which may come from a read error. The chain employs TRBV6-1 and TRBJ2-1, with D perhaps being TRBD1 or TRBD2 (6 bases each). This CDR3 is built from 12 residues. From germline, CDR1 is MNHNS and CDR2 SASEGT. CDR3 loop: CASSEDGRGQLF. The CDR3 region has the DNA TGTGCCAGCAGTGAAGACGGCCGGGGGCAGTTATTC.